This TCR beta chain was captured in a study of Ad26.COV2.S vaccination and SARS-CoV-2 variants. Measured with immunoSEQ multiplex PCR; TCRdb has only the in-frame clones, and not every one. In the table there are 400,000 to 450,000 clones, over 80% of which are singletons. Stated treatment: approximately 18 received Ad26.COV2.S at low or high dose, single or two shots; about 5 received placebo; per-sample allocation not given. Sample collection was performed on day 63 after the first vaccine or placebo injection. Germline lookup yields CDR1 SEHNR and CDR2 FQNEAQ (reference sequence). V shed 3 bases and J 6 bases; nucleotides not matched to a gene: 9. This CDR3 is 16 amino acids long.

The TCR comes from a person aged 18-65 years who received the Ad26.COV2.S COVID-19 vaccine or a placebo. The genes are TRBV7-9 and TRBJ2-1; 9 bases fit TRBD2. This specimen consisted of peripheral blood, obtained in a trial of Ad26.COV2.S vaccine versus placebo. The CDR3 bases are TGTGCCAGCAGCTTGGTAATAGCGGGGGCCCTCAATGAGCAGTTCTTC. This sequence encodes CASSLVIAGALNEQFF. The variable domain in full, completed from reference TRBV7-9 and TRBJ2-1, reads DTGVSQNPRHKITKRGQNVTFRCDPISEHNRLYWYRQTLGQGPEFLTYFQNEAQLEKSRLLSDRFSAERPKGSFSTLEIQRTEQGDSAMYLCASSLVIAGALNEQFFGPGTRLTVL.